This T cell receptor (beta chain) comes out of a study of blood T cells in healthy people across ages. Each sample yielded at least 6 million isolated PBMCs. Germline assignment: CDR1 MNHEY and CDR2 SMNVEV (reference sequence). The CDR3 is made up of 16 amino acids. This clonotype showed up just a few times. PCR was performed a second time for roughly 7 to 12 cycles using a sample-barcoded 5' primer and a J-beta primer mix. TCRdb reprocessed the 5' RACE reads with MiXCR, giving one entry per CDR3 protein. The data hold more than 500,000 distinct CDR3 sequences, with around a quarter observed a single time. The same data also contributed to another study, on T cells of mothers and their children.

This chain connects TRBV27 to TRBJ2-5; TRBD1 matches at 9 bases. The tail of the sequence fits TRBJ2-1 better, so the J call may be wrong. The sample was blood. This sequence originates from a boy aged 2-15 years in good health. CDR3 in amino acids: CASSRLVGTGYNEQFF. The DNA for the CDR3 is TGTGCCAGCAGTAGACTTGTGGGGACAGGGTACAATGAGCAGTTCTTC.